These 21 T cell receptor beta chains were sequenced from one sample in a study of control samples from healthy donors and cancer patients. Measured with immunoSEQ multiplex PCR; TCRdb has only the in-frame clones, and not every one. This sample yields more than 95,000 clones, of which about 90% are seen a single time; 2.9% belongs to the top ten. Sequenced input: blood. The receptor source for this set is a man in his sixties in good health.

This clone was seen a single time. The J gene is TRBJ1-5, the V gene TRBV30; D not certain. The V end lost 1 base, the J end lost 4 bases, and 8 bases lay between the germline ends. Germline V lookup: CDR1 GTSNPN, CDR2 SVGIG (reference sequence). CDR3 size: 13 residues. CDR3 region: CAWSEQSNQPQHF. The CDR3 DNA reads TGTGCCTGGAGTGAACAGTCGAATCAGCCCCAGCATTTT.

This clone turned up a few times. The V and J genes are TRBV7-8 and TRBJ2-1; 9 positions match TRBD2. CDR3 length equals 15 residues. The ends lost 5 bases at V and 7 bases at J; junction bases unmatched: 9. Germline CDR1 and CDR2: SGHVS and FQNEAQ. The CDR3 spells CASSPSGGRRNEQFF. Here the CDR3 DNA reads TGTGCCAGCAGCCCAAGCGGGGGGCGTAGGAATGAGCAGTTCTTC.

The chain is built from TRBV7-2 and TRBJ1-5; D perhaps matches TRBD1 (5 bases). Germline loops: CDR1 SGHTA, CDR2 FQGNSA. Trimming left V 4 bases short and J 4 bases short, with 11 bases between. The CDR3 length is 14 residues. Here the CDR3 reads CASSSFDRNQPQHF. The CDR3 DNA is TGTGCCAGCAGCTCCTTCGACAGAAATCAGCCCCAGCATTTT.

The rearrangement links TRBV27 to TRBJ1-2, with D possibly matching TRBD1 (5 bases). The CDR3 is 16 amino acids. Between the trimmed V and J ends, which lost 5 bases and 4 bases, there was a span of 20 bases. Germline CDR1 and CDR2: MNHEY and SMNVEV (reference sequence). Here the CDR3 reads CASSRIGTLLGYGYTF. In nucleotides, the CDR3 is TGTGCCAGCAGTCGAATCGGGACCTTACTGGGCTATGGCTACACCTTC.

The chain couples TRBV4-2 to TRBJ2-7; unclear D gene. Germline V gives CDR1 LGHNA, CDR2 YNFKEQ. There are 12 residues in the CDR3. V was clipped by 2 bases and J by 3 bases, with 5 bases between them. This CDR3 reads CASSQSGYEQYF. The CDR3 nucleotides read TGTGCCAGCAGCCAATCTGGCTACGAGCAGTACTTC.

V usage is TRBV15 and J usage is TRBJ1-4; D perhaps matches TRBD1 (5 bases). The CDR3 contains 18 residues. The germline V gene has CDR1 LNHNV and CDR2 YYDKDF (reference sequence). Trimming shortened V by 4 bases and J by 2 bases, and 20 bases separated the two germline ends. CDR3: CATSILGGTSRTNEKLFF. CDR3 nucleotides: TGTGCCACCAGCATCTTGGGGGGGACCTCTCGGACTAATGAAAAACTGTTTTTT.

This clone has more than one count but fewer than ten. The J gene is TRBJ2-7, the V gene TRBV30, with 8 bases matching TRBD1. Germline CDR1 GTSNPN, CDR2 SVGIG (reference sequence). The CDR3 consists of 17 residues. With V trimmed by 0 bases and J by 4 bases, 14 bases remained unmatched. The CDR3 sequence: CAWSVARQGQALYEQYF. The CDR3 DNA reads as TGTGCCTGGAGTGTTGCTAGGCAGGGACAGGCTCTTTACGAGCAGTACTTC.

This clone was seen more than once but under ten times. The J gene is TRBJ2-3, the V gene TRBV4-3, with TRBD2 identical over 15 bases. CDR3 length equals 16 residues. V was pared by 0 bases and J by 14 bases, with 9 bases of the junction left unmatched. Germline loops: CDR1 LGHNA, CDR2 YSLEER. The CDR3 nucleotides read TGCGCCAGCAGCCAAGATCAGGGACTAGCGGGGGGAGATAGGTATTTT. Amino acid sequence: CASSQDQGLAGGDRYF.

The rearrangement uses TRBV18 and TRBJ1-2; no clear D gene. V shed 4 bases and J shed 5 bases, with 5 bases lying between them. Germline V gene data show CDR1 as KGHSH and CDR2 as LQKENI. This CDR3 contains 11 residues. The CDR3 bases are TGTGCCAGCTCACTAGAATATGGCTACACCTTC. It encodes CASSLEYGYTF.

The chain employs TRBV11-2 and TRBJ2-3, with TRBD2 matching over 8 bases. The junction had 7 bases not matched to a gene; V was cut back by 5 bases and J by 3 bases. Germline loops: CDR1 SGHAT, CDR2 FQNNGV. The CDR3 spans 15 residues. CDR3 bases: TGTGCCAGCAGCCGTCTGGCTAGCGGGACAGATACGCAGTATTTT. Translated, it gives CASSRLASGTDTQYF. The full variable domain, in which reference TRBV11-2 and TRBJ2-3 provide the parts outside the CDR3, is EAGVAQSPRYKIIEKRQSVAFWCNPISGHATLYWYQQILGQGPKLLIQFQNNGVVDDSQLPKDRFSAERLKGVDSTLKIQPAKLEDSAVYLCASSRLASGTDTQYFGPGTRLTVL.

The chain joins TRBV28 to TRBJ2-5; D is perhaps TRBD2 (5 bases). CDR3 length: 15 amino acids. V lost 4 bases to trimming and J lost 5 bases, with 17 bases between them. Germline loops: CDR1 MDHEN, CDR2 SYDVKM. In DNA form, the CDR3 reads TGTGCCAGCAGTTCCCGGGGATCGGGTCGTGAGACCCAGTACTTC. Translation: CASSSRGSGRETQYF.

As to this clone: This same CDR3 is encoded by further DNA sequences in the sample. The chain combines TRBV11-3 with TRBJ1-1, with D perhaps TRBD1 (6 bases). The V gene lost 3 bases and the J gene lost 3 bases, with 8 bases spanning the gap. The CDR3 runs to 13 residues. Germline assignment: CDR1 SGHNT and CDR2 YENEEA. The CDR3 loop is CASSLEGDTEAFF. In DNA form, the CDR3 reads TGTGCCAGCAGCTTGGAGGGGGACACTGAAGCTTTCTTT. Full variable domain (outside the CDR3, taken from reference TRBV11-3 and TRBJ1-1): EAGVVQSPRYKIIEKKQPVAFWCNPISGHNTLYWYLQNLGQGPELLIRYENEEAVDDSQLPKDRFSAERLKGVDSTLKIQPAELGDSAVYLCASSLEGDTEAFFGQGTRLTVV.

The rearrangement joins TRBV5-6 to TRBJ1-2; 8 bases are a match to TRBD1. The V gene's germline CDR1 is SGHDT and CDR2 YYEEEE. There are 13 residues in the CDR3. V gave up 4 bases and J gave up 12 bases; unmatched junction bases: 11. Here the CDR3 DNA reads TGTGCCAGCAGCCGCGGACAGGGTACTAGAGACACCTTC. Encoded protein: CASSRGQGTRDTF. Filled out from reference TRBV5-6 and TRBJ1-2, the complete variable domain reads DAGVTQSPTHLIKTRGQQVTLRCSPKSGHDTVSWYQQALGQGPQFIFQYYEEEERQRGNFPDRFSGHQFPNYSSELNVNALLLGDSALYLCASSRGQGTRDTFGSGTRLTVV.

V is TRBV25-1 and J is TRBJ2-2; TRBD2 matches 7 bases. With 8 bases clipped from V and 5 bases from J, the junction kept 5 bases outside the gene matches. Germline CDR1 reads MGHDK; CDR2 reads SYGVNS. The CDR3 is 13 residues long. The CDR3 DNA is TGTGCCAGCCTGCCCGGGGGGACCGGGGAGCTGTTTTTT. Translation gives CASLPGGTGELFF.

The chain combines TRBV30 with TRBJ1-5; 10 bases are a match to TRBD1. Germline CDR1 GTSNPN, CDR2 SVGIG (reference sequence). The CDR3 extends over 14 amino acids. The J segment lost 3 bases and the V segment lost 3 bases, leaving 2 bases of the junction unmatched. The CDR3: CAWRGQGNNQPQHF. In DNA, the CDR3 is TGTGCCTGGAGGGGACAGGGGAACAATCAGCCCCAGCATTTT.

The J gene is TRBJ1-6, the V gene TRBV27, with a weak D call TRBD1 (6 bases). Trimming shortened V by 3 bases and J by 6 bases, and 15 bases separated the two germline ends. CDR3 length: 16 residues. Germline V gives CDR1 MNHEY, CDR2 SMNVEV (reference sequence). CDR3 region: CASSFGGQRGNSPLHF. The CDR3 nucleotides read TGTGCCAGCAGTTTCGGGGGGCAAAGAGGTAATTCACCCCTCCACTTT.

This rearrangement joins TRBV6-5 to TRBJ2-7, with 10 bases fitting TRBD2. The V gene end was trimmed by 4 bases and the J gene end by 7 bases; junction bases not matched to a gene: 13. Germline V gene data show CDR1 as MNHEY and CDR2 as SVGAGI. The CDR3 contains 16 residues. The CDR3: CASSFGERGGLVEQYF. The CDR3 DNA is TGTGCCAGCAGTTTTGGTGAGCGGGGGGGCCTGGTGGAGCAGTACTTC.

V is TRBV27 and J is TRBJ1-6; D unresolved. The germline V gene encodes CDR1 MNHEY and CDR2 SMNVEV (reference sequence). This CDR3 spans 16 amino acids. V was cut by 3 bases and J by 4 bases, with 13 bases left in between. Here the CDR3 DNA reads TGTGCCAGCAGTTTTGGGAGGGCGTATTATAATTCACCCCTCCACTTT. Translating gives CASSFGRAYYNSPLHF.

The V gene is TRBV7-7, the J gene TRBJ1-3, with D tentatively TRBD1 (6 bases). Germline CDR1 and CDR2: SSHAT and FNYEAQ (reference sequence). This CDR3 is 13 amino acids long. V dropped 6 bases and J dropped 3 bases, with 9 bases sitting between them. The CDR3 nucleotides read TGTGCCAGCAGTACAGGGATTGGAAACACCATATATTTT. This sequence encodes CASSTGIGNTIYF.

This clone turned up a few times. The chain uses TRBV5-4 and TRBJ1-2; D is perhaps TRBD1 (5 bases). Between the trimmed V and J ends, which lost 3 bases and 0 bases, there was a span of 27 bases. From germline, CDR1 is SGHNT and CDR2 YYREEE (reference sequence). This CDR3 has 20 amino acids. CDR3 protein: CASSSSLRARAEPTNYGYTF. In nucleotides, the CDR3 is TGTGCCAGCAGCTCCTCACTCAGGGCACGGGCTGAGCCGACTAACTATGGCTACACCTTC.

This clone has just one count. The chain couples TRBV11-2 to TRBJ1-1; D remains ambiguous. This CDR3 is 12 amino acids long. Germline loops: CDR1 SGHAT, CDR2 FQNNGV. Trimming left V 5 bases short and J 10 bases short, with 14 bases between. The CDR3 nucleotides are TGTGCCAGCAGCACGAACGGGTTACTAGCTTTCTTT. Its translation: CASSTNGLLAFF. Full variable domain (rest looked up from reference TRBV11-2 and TRBJ1-1): EAGVAQSPRYKIIEKRQSVAFWCNPISGHATLYWYQQILGQGPKLLIQFQNNGVVDDSQLPKDRFSAERLKGVDSTLKIQPAKLEDSAVYLCASSTNGLLAFFGQGTRLTVV.